This TCR beta chain stems from a study of T-cell reconstitution after alpha-beta-depleted transplantation in children (TCRdb year 2016). In the study overall: The study quantitatively tracked T-cell immune reconstitution after TCRalphabeta/CD19-depleted allogeneic hematopoietic cell transplantation in children using TCR repertoire profiling.

Reading the label with the study, this specimen's treatment or condition is: allogeneic hematopoietic cell transplantation with graft depleted of TCRalphabeta T cells and CD19 B cells. The transplant recipients were children given TCRalphabeta/CD19-depleted allogeneic hematopoietic cell grafts. Measured from the cysteine to the phenylalanine, the CDR3 is 17 residues long. Left in the record is the CDR3 DNA by itself, 51 bases read in frame from the first base. Here V drops 0 bases and J drops 5 bases, and the junction holds 7 bases not matched to any gene. From the germline V gene, CDR1 is SGHTA and CDR2 is FQGTGA. About this clonotype itself: Its antigen is currently not known. No much larger clone exists at a distance of one base, and base qualities are not known.

Preparation of the library involved PCR. Sequencing relied on an Illumina HiSeq 2500. Molecular barcoding was employed in the preparation of TCR libraries, with unique molecular identifiers being used to normalize TCRbeta repertoire quantification. In TCRdb, the public reads were trimmed at Q25 with fastp and aligned with MiXCR, with productive beta chains retained. Under each unique CDR3 protein, matching rows form one entry showing the most common genes and DNA. In all, the sample holds about 870,000 distinct CDR3 sequences, and under 20% of those were seen once. The top ten constitute approximately 5% of the sample. Overall study outcomes, separate from this receptor: Over subsequent months, a decline in hyperexpanded clone frequencies was noted, and after one year, T-cell counts and TCRbeta diversity were mostly ascribed to newly produced T cells. In some patients, the high TCRbeta diversity seen at day 60 was put down to recipient T cells and intrathymic progenitors that had survived conditioning. The apparently early alphabetaT-cell count recovery about two months after transplant was reportedly dependent on only several hundred rapidly expanded clones derived from non-depleted graft cells.

Sequencing used PBMCs, mostly from graft donor cells, obtained 360 days after TCRalphabeta/CD19-depleted stem cell transplant. This TCR was sampled from a male patient aged 10 to 17 who had a stem cell transplant for acute lymphoblastic leukemia, so the T cells may come from the graft donor. The sequence is built from TRBV7-3 and TRBJ2-1; 10 bases in between match TRBD2. The base sequence is TGTGCCAGCAGCTTAACGTACCTAGCGGGAGCCCACAATGAGCAGTTCTTC. Its product reads: CASSLTYLAGAHNEQFF.